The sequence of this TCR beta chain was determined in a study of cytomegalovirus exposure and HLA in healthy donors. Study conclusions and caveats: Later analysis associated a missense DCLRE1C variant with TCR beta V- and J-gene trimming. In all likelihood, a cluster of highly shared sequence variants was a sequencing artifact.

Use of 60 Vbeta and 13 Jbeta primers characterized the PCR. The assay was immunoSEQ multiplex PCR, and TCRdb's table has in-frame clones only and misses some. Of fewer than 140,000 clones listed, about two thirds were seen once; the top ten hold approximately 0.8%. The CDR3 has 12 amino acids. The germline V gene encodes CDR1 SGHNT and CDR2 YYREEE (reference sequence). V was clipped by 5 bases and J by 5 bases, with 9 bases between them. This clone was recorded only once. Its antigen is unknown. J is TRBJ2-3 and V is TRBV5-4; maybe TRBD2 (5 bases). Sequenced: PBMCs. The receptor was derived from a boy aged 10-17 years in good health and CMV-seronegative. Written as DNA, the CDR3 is TGTGCCAGCAGGGGGAGATTAGATACGCAGTATTTT. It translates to CASRGRLDTQYF.